This T cell receptor beta chain was retrieved from a study of cytomegalovirus exposure and HLA in healthy donors. Points from the study as a whole: Owing to their indistinguishability, certain V segments, notably TRBV6-2 and TRBV6-3, were excluded.

Participants comprised healthy donors of bone marrow. The PCR had 60 Vbeta and 13 Jbeta primers. Data came from immunoSEQ multiplex PCR; TCRdb stores just in-frame clones and leaves some out. Of about 98,000 clones listed, roughly 70% were seen once; the top ten hold 2% to 2.5%. The germline V and J ends were trimmed by 7 bases and 0 bases, with 11 bases remaining between them. Germline CDR1 ENHRY, CDR2 SYGVKD. CDR3 length equals 14 residues. This clone was counted between two and nine times. Its matching antigen is unknown. This chain joins TRBV10-3 and TRBJ2-3, with TRBD2 as a possible D gene (6 bases). The source material was PBMCs. This receptor was taken from a man between 50 and 59 years old in good health and CMV-seronegative. CDR3 in DNA: TGTGCCATCAAGATCGGGACTAGCACAGATACGCAGTATTTT. The encoded protein is CAIKIGTSTDTQYF.